The 23 T cell receptor beta chains reported below all come from one sample, sequenced in a study of blood T cells in healthy people across ages. PCR was performed a second time for about 6 to 12 cycles using a sample-barcoded 5' primer and a J-beta primer mix. TCRdb reprocessed the 5' RACE reads with MiXCR, giving one entry per CDR3 protein. The repertoire holds 650,000 to 1,000,000 distinct CDR3 sequences, with under 40% as singletons. The material sequenced was blood. These receptor sequences come from a man between 18 and 35 years old in good health.

The rearrangement links TRBV27 to TRBJ1-2, with D hard to call. The CDR3 loop spans 13 amino acids. V was shortened by 4 bases and J by 5 bases, with 11 bases between the two germline ends. Germline CDR1 is MNHEY and CDR2 is SMNVEV (reference sequence). The CDR3 loop is CASSSNVGYGYTF. The CDR3 nucleotides are TGTGCCAGCAGTTCGAACGTGGGGTATGGCTACACCTTC.

This clonotype was picked up one time. The chain has TRBV4-3 and TRBJ2-2; a weak D match, TRBD1 (5 bases). V lost 0 bases and J 0 bases, leaving 11 bases between the germline ends. Germline lookup yields CDR1 LGHNA and CDR2 YSLEER. The CDR3 runs to 17 residues. The CDR3 DNA follows: TGCGCCAGCAGCCAAGAAACAGGCGTCGCGAACACCGGGGAGCTGTTTTTT. This codes for CASSQETGVANTGELFF.

The rearrangement joins TRBV7-2 to TRBJ2-5; D remains unclear. CDR1 is SGHTA and CDR2 is FQGNSA in the germline V gene. The V end lost 4 bases, the J end lost 11 bases, and 23 bases lay between the germline ends. The CDR3 length is 15 residues. In DNA, the CDR3 is TGTACCAGCAGCTCATCCGGGTCAAGAGCCAATGAGCAGTACTTC. Its translation: CTSSSSGSRANEQYF.

This chain uses TRBV12-3 or TRBV12-4 with TRBJ1-2, with D hard to call. The length of the CDR3 is 13 residues. V lost 1 base, J lost 3 bases, and 6 bases lay in between. DNA for the CDR3: TGTGCCAGCAGTTTAGGAGAATACTATGGCTACACCTTC. Encoded protein: CASSLGEYYGYTF.

This chain joins TRBV29-1 and TRBJ2-7; no clear D. The V and J ends lost 4 bases and 3 bases respectively, with 7 bases between them. Per germline, CDR1 SQVTM and CDR2 ANQGSEA. This CDR3 comprises 11 residues. The CDR3 DNA reads as TGCAGCGTTGTTGGCAACTACGAGCAGTACTTC. This encodes CSVVGNYEQYF.

About this clonotype itself: Just one base apart from a much larger clone, this may be a read error. CDR3 nucleotide sequence: TGTGCCAACAGCCGACAGGGGACTAACTATGGCTACACCTTC. It yields the protein CANSRQGTNYGYTF. The chain recombines TRBV12-3 or TRBV12-4 with TRBJ1-2; 8 positions agree with TRBD1. This CDR3 region has 14 residues. Trimming took 10 bases from V and 0 from J; bases not matched to a gene: 7.

The V call is TRBV20-1, the J call TRBJ1-5; D gene uncertain. Between the trimmed V and J ends, which lost 0 bases and 0 bases, there was a span of 12 bases. The CDR3 has 16 amino acids. Germline V gene data show CDR1 as DFQATT and CDR2 as SNEGSKA (reference sequence). The CDR3 here is CSARDRPGSSNQPQHF. The CDR3 bases are TGCAGTGCTAGAGATCGGCCCGGGTCTAGCAATCAGCCCCAGCATTTT.

The sample holds many counts of this clonotype. The chain recombines TRBV6-6 with TRBJ1-2; D is undetermined. The CDR3 runs 13 residues. The ends were cut back, 0 bases at V and 6 bases at J, with 8 bases in the middle. The germline V gene has CDR1 MNHNY and CDR2 SVGAGI (reference sequence). The CDR3 bases are TGTGCCAGCAGTTACTCCAGGAGGGATGGCTACACCTTC. Translation gives CASSYSRRDGYTF.

This clonotype was seen at least ten times. The V and J genes are TRBV7-2 and TRBJ2-3; D remains unclear. The CDR3 runs to 12 residues. Between the trimmed V and J ends, which lost 4 bases and 8 bases, there was a span of 10 bases. The germline gives CDR1 SGHTA, CDR2 FQGNSA. CDR3 protein: CASSSDSGTQYF. CDR3 bases: TGTGCCAGCAGCTCCGACTCCGGTACGCAGTATTTT.

This clonotype was counted a few times. The chain combines TRBV12-3 or TRBV12-4 with TRBJ1-2, with D unresolved. CDR3 size: 14 residues. The V and J ends lost 2 bases and 5 bases respectively, with 12 bases between them. DNA of the CDR3: TGTGCCAGCAGTTTATCTGCGGATGGTTATGGCTACACCTTC. It translates to CASSLSADGYGYTF.

This clonotype was seen a handful of times. V usage is TRBV7-2 and J usage is TRBJ2-7; 8 nucleotides agree with TRBD2. The V segment lost 3 bases and the J segment 7 bases; nucleotides outside the gene matches: 14. The CDR3 loop spans 16 amino acids. Germline CDR1 is SGHTA and CDR2 is FQGNSA. The CDR3 DNA reads TGTGCCAGCAGCTTTAGCGCGGGGGGACCCTACAATGAGCAGTACTTC. It is translated as CASSFSAGGPYNEQYF. The full variable domain, completed using reference TRBV7-2 and TRBJ2-7, is GAGVSQSPSNKVTEKGKDVELRCDPISGHTALYWYRQSLGQGLEFLIYFQGNSAPDKSGLPSDRFSAERTGGSVSTLTIQRTQQEDSAVYLCASSFSAGGPYNEQYFGPGTRLTVT.

The count of this clonotype is one. The V gene is TRBV12-3 or TRBV12-4, the J gene TRBJ2-1; D uncertain. V was cut by 5 bases and J by 11 bases, with 13 bases left in between. This CDR3 has 12 residues. CDR3 coding DNA: TGTGCCAGCAGTGCGAATATGAATAAGCAGTTCTTC. The encoded protein is CASSANMNKQFF.

The CDR3 bases are TGTGCCAGCAGGGACAGCTCCGCCGAGCAGTACTTC. Encoded protein: CASRDSSAEQYF. The chain combines TRBV2 with TRBJ2-7; D possibly corresponds to TRBD1 (6 bases). This CDR3 is 12 amino acids long. V lost 6 bases to trimming and J lost 6 bases, with 12 bases between them. Germline V gives CDR1 SNHLY, CDR2 FYNNEI. The full variable domain, completed using reference TRBV2 and TRBJ2-7, is EPEVTQTPSHQVTQMGQEVILRCVPISNHLYFYWYRQILGQKVEFLVSFYNNEISEKSEIFDDQFSVERPDGSNFTLKIRSTKLEDSAMYFCASRDSSAEQYFGPGTRLTVT.

Regarding this clonotype: A much more abundant neighbour one base away suggests this may be a read error. This rearrangement joins TRBV4-3 to TRBJ1-2, with D tentatively TRBD1 (6 bases). Trimming removed 0 bases from V and 6 bases from J, with 11 bases in between. The V gene's germline CDR1 is LGHNA and CDR2 YSLEER. CDR3 length: 14 amino acids. The CDR3 bases are TGCGCCAGCAGCCAAGAAGGCAGGGGCGATGGCTACACCTTC. Its protein product is CASSQEGRGDGYTF.

This clonotype appeared a few times. J is TRBJ2-3 and V is TRBV7-9; D is undetermined. The length of the CDR3 is 14 residues. Trimming took 2 bases from V and 0 from J, leaving 6 bases between them. Germline-derived CDR1 and CDR2 are SEHNR and FQNEAQ (reference sequence). Here the CDR3 DNA reads TGTGCCAGCAGCTTATATAGCAGCACAGATACGCAGTATTTT. Protein sequence: CASSLYSSTDTQYF.

This clonotype was observed many times. The chain couples TRBV6-5 to TRBJ2-7, with D tentatively TRBD1 (6 bases). Germline values: CDR1 MNHEY, CDR2 SVGAGI. V lost 5 bases and J lost 5, with 22 bases in between. The CDR3 is 16 amino acids. Here the CDR3 DNA reads TGTGCCAGCAGTCGCGACAAAGGACAGCCCCTCGACGAGCAGTACTTC. Translation gives CASSRDKGQPLDEQYF.

This chain uses TRBV15 with TRBJ2-3; 10 bases map to TRBD2. After removal of 4 bases from V and 4 bases from J, the junction contained 5 bases not matched to a gene. CDR1 is LNHNV, CDR2 YYDKDF, per germline (reference sequence). The CDR3 totals 15 residues. CDR3 nucleotides: TGTGCCACCAGCACTCCTAGCGGGGGTTCAGATACGCAGTATTTT. The encoded protein is CATSTPSGGSDTQYF.

This chain joins TRBV6-5 and TRBJ2-7, with TRBD2 matching 9 bases. The CDR3 is made up of 15 amino acids. Germline V gene lookup returns CDR1 MNHEY and CDR2 SVGAGI. Trimming took 6 bases from V and 0 from J; bases not matched to a gene: 6. CDR3 residues: CASSQGLATSYEQYF. CDR3 coding DNA: TGTGCCAGCAGCCAGGGACTAGCCACCTCCTACGAGCAGTACTTC.

The sample holds many counts of this clonotype. At one end, the junction sequence differs from germline, possibly due to a read error. V usage is TRBV7-7 and J usage is TRBJ2-1; possibly TRBD2 for D (6 bases). The length of the CDR3 is 13 residues. Per germline, CDR1 SSHAT and CDR2 FNYEAQ (reference sequence). DNA for the CDR3: TGTGCTAGCAGCTTAGCGGAGTACAATGAGCAGTTCTTC. This gives the protein CASSLAEYNEQFF. Full variable domain (remainder filled in from reference TRBV7-7 and TRBJ2-1): GAGVSQSPRYKVTKRGQDVTLRCDPISSHATLYWYQQALGQGPEFLTYFNYEAQPDKSGLPSDRFSAERPEGSISTLTIQRTEQRDSAMYRCASSLAEYNEQFFGPGTRLTVL.

V gene TRBV28 combines with J gene TRBJ2-7, with TRBD1 as a possible D gene (5 bases). The CDR3 covers 14 residues. In germline, CDR1 is MDHEN, CDR2 SYDVKM. V lost 4 bases and J 6 bases, leaving 16 bases between the germline ends. DNA for the CDR3: TGTGCCAGCAGTTACAGGCGCTTCCCCTCCGAGCAGTACTTC. Its translation is CASSYRRFPSEQYF.

The table lists this clonotype with many counts. The chain couples TRBV20-1 to TRBJ2-3; D is perhaps TRBD2 (6 bases). V lost 4 bases to trimming and J lost 0 bases, with 17 bases between them. CDR3 size: 16 residues. The germline V gene has CDR1 DFQATT and CDR2 SNEGSKA (reference sequence). The CDR3 protein is CSATPPAGPSTDTQYF. The DNA of the CDR3 is TGCAGTGCTACCCCACCGGCGGGGCCAAGCACAGATACGCAGTATTTT.

A few counts support this clonotype. The CDR3 DNA is TGTGCCAGCAGTTTAAGCCTGTTTACATCGGGCGAGCAGTACTTC. This translates into CASSLSLFTSGEQYF. The rearrangement joins TRBV12-3 or TRBV12-4 to TRBJ2-7; D not certain. The CDR3 sequence is 15 residues long. The V end was cut by 2 bases, the J end by 6 bases, with 17 bases between.

The chain joins TRBV5-5 to TRBJ2-2; 10 nucleotides agree with TRBD2. The germline CDR1 and CDR2 sequences are SGHKS and YYEKEE (reference sequence). The CDR3 has 15 amino acids. V gave up 2 bases and J gave up 5 bases; unmatched junction bases: 3. The CDR3 DNA sequence: TGTGCCAGCAGCTTTAAGCGGGGGGGAACCGGGGAGCTGTTTTTT. It is translated as CASSFKRGGTGELFF.